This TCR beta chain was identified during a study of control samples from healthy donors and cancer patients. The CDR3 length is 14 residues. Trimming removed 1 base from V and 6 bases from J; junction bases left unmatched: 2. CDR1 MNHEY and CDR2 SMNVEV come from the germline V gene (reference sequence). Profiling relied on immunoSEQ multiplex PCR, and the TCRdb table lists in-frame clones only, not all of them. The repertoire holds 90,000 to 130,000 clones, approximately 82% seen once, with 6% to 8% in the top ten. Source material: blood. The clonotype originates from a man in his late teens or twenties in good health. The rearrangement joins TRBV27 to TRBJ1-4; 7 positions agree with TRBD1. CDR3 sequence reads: CASSLWGTDEKLFF. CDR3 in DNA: TGTGCCAGCAGTTTATGGGGGACAGATGAAAAACTGTTTTTT.